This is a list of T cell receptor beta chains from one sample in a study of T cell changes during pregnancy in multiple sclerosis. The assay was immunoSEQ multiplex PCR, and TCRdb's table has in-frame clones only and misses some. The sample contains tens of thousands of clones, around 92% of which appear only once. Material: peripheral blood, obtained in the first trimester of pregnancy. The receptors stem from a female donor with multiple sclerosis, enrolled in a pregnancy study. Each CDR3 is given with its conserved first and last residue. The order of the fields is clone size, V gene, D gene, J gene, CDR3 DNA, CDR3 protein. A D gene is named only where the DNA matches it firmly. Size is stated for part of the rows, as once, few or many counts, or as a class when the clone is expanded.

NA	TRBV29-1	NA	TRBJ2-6	TGCAGCGTTAGAGAGGGAGGTGGGGCCAACGTCCTGACTTTC	CSVREGGGANVLTF
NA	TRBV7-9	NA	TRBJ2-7	TGTGCCAGCAGCCCGGGGAGAGGAGACTACGAGCAGTACTTC	CASSPGRGDYEQYF
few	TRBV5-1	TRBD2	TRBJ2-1	TGCGCCAGCAGCTTGGAAGGCCTAGCGGGCTCCTACAATGAGCAGTTCTTC	CASSLEGLAGSYNEQFF
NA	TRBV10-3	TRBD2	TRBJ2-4	TGTGCCATCAGTCCAGCGGGGGGGCCAGTGAACATTCAGTACTTC	CAISPAGGPVNIQYF
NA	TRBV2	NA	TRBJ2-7	TGTGCCAGCCCCAGGACACGAGGCTCCTACGAGCAGTACTTC	CASPRTRGSYEQYF
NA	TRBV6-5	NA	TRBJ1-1	TGTGCCAGCAGTCCCACAGGGAACACTGAAGCTTTCTTT	CASSPTGNTEAFF
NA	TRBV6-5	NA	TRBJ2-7	TGTGCCAGCAGCCCCGTACTAGATCTCGACGAGCAGTACTTC	CASSPVLDLDEQYF
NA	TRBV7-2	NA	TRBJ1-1	TGTGCCAGCAGCTTAGAGGTCGGAGGCACTGAAGCTTTCTTT	CASSLEVGGTEAFF
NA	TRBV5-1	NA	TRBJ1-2	TGCGCCAGCAGCCTGGGGGACATCTTGGGCTACACCTTC	CASSLGDILGYTF
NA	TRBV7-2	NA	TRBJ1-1	TGTGCCAGCAGCTGGGCAGACCCTGAAGCTTTCTTT	CASSWADPEAFF
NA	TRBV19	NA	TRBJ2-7	TGTGCCAGTAGTACGTCAGCCTCAGCGTACACCTACGAGCAGTACTTC	CASSTSASAYTYEQYF
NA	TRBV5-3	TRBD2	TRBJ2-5	TGTGCCGGGCTAGGGCGGGGGAACAACGCGAAAGAGACCCAGTACTTC	CAGLGRGNNAKETQYF
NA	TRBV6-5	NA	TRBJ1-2	TGTGCCAGCAGGGAGAGAAATCTCTATGGCTACACCTTC	CASRERNLYGYTF
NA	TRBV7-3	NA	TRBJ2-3	TGTGCCAGCAGCTTATCACAAAGGGGCTCAGGAGATACGCAGTATTTT	CASSLSQRGSGDTQYF
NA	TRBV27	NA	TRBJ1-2	TGTGCCAGCAGCCCCGGGAGCTATGGCTACACCTTC	CASSPGSYGYTF
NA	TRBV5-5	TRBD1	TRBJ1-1	TGTGCCAGTGCAGGGGGTGATGACACTGAAGCTTTCTTT	CASAGGDDTEAFF
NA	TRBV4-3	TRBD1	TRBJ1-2	TGCGCCAGCAGCCCGACAGGGACCAACTATGGCTACACCTTC	CASSPTGTNYGYTF
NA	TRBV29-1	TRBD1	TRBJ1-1	TGCAGCGTTTGGGACAGGGAGAACACTGAAGCTTTCTTT	CSVWDRENTEAFF
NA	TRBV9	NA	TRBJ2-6	TGTGCCAGCAGCGTTTCCCCATTTAGGCAGGCCTTCTCTGGGGCCAACGTCCTGACTTTC	CASSVSPFRQAFSGANVLTF
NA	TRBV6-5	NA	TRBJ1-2	TGTGCCAGCACCGACCGGAGTACCAATGGCTACACCTTC	CASTDRSTNGYTF
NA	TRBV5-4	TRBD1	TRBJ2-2	TGTGCCAGCAGTGGTGGACAGGGCAGGGGGGAGCTGTTTTTT	CASSGGQGRGELFF
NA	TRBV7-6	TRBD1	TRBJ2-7	TGTGCCAGCAGCCCCCGGGACAGGTTGTGGGAGCAGTACTTC	CASSPRDRLWEQYF
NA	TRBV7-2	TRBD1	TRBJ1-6	TGTGCCAGCAGCGTACTCGGACAGGGGAATTCACCCCTCCACTTT	CASSVLGQGNSPLHF
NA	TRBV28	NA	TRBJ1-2	TGTGCCAGCAGTTCCCCCGACACCTTTTCTACCTATGGCTACACCTTC	CASSSPDTFSTYGYTF
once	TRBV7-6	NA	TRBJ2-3	TGTGCCAGCAGCTCGGGACATATGGTGGCCACAGATACGCAGTATTTT	CASSSGHMVATDTQYF
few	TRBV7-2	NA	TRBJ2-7	TGTGCCAGCAGCTCCCAGGGTTGGGAGCAGTACTTC	CASSSQGWEQYF
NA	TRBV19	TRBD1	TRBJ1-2	TGTGCCAGTAGTATTCCTCAGGGGGCGAATGGCTACACCTTC	CASSIPQGANGYTF
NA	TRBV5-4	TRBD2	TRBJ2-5	TGTGCCAGCAGCTTGTCATCCCGCGGGGGGCCAGAGACCCAGTACTTC	CASSLSSRGGPETQYF
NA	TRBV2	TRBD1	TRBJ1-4	TGTGCCAGCAGTCCAAGGGCCGGACAGGGTAATGAAAAACTGTTTTTT	CASSPRAGQGNEKLFF
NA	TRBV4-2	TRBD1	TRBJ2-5	TGTGCCAGCAGCCAAGGGGACAGGGGGCGCCAAGAGACCCAGTACTTC	CASSQGDRGRQETQYF
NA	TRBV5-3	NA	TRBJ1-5	TGTGCCAGAAGCTTGGTCCAGCGGTGTAATCAGCCCCAGCATTTT	CARSLVQRCNQPQHF
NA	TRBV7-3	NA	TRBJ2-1	TGTGCCAGCAGCTTAAAGTTGGTCGGTGAGCAGTTCTTC	CASSLKLVGEQFF
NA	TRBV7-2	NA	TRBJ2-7	TGTGCCAGCAGCTCCCAGGCGACCTCCTACGAGCAGTACTTC	CASSSQATSYEQYF
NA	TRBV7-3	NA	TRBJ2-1	TGTGCCAGCAGCTTCGGCAATGAGCAGTTCTTC	CASSFGNEQFF
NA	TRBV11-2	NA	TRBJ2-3	TGTGCCAGCAGCTCCGCGAGGACAGATACGCAGTATTTT	CASSSARTDTQYF
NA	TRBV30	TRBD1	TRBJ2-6	TGTGCCTGGGAAGGGGGGACAGGGCGATCTGGGGCCAACGTCCTGACTTTC	CAWEGGTGRSGANVLTF
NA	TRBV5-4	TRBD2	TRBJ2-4	TGTGCCAGCAGCTTGAGGCCTAGCGGGGGTATCCAAAACATTCAGTACTTC	CASSLRPSGGIQNIQYF
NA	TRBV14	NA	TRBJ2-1	TGTGCCAGCAGCCAAGAACTAGCCAGAGGTAGGCAGTTCTTC	CASSQELARGRQFF
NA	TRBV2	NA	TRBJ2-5	TGTGCCAGCAGGTATCAAGAGACCCAGTACTTC	CASRYQETQYF
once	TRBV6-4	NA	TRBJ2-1	TGTGCCAGCAGTGACGGACAGAGATACAATGAGCAGTTCTTC	CASSDGQRYNEQFF
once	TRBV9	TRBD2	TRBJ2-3	TGTGCCAGCAGCGTACTAGCGGGGGCCACAGATACGCAGTATTTT	CASSVLAGATDTQYF
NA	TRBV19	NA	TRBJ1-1	TGTGCCAGTAGTATGGGGCTCACTGAAGCTTTCTTT	CASSMGLTEAFF
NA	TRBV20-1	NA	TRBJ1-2	TGCAGTGCTAGGGGAGGGAAAGGCTACACCTTC	CSARGGKGYTF
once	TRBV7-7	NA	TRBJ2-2	TGTGCTAGCAGCCCGTCGGGCCTCCGGGGCACCGGGGAGCTGTTTTTT	CASSPSGLRGTGELFF
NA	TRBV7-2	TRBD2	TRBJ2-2	TGTGCCAGCAGCCCACCGGGACTAGCGGGGGGCACCGGGGAGCTGTTTTTT	CASSPPGLAGGTGELFF
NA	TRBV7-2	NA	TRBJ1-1	TGTGCCAGCAGCTTAGTGGTCAGGAACACTGAAGCTTTCTTT	CASSLVVRNTEAFF
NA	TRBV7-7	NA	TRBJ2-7	TGTGCTAGCAGCTCCATGGTGGGGCCCCCCTACGAGCAGTACTTC	CASSSMVGPPYEQYF
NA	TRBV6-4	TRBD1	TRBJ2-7	TGTGCCAGCAGCCAAGGGACAGGGGGGGCCTACGAGCAGTACTTC	CASSQGTGGAYEQYF
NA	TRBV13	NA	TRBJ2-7	TGTGCCAGCAGCTTGCGGGAAGATAACTCCTACGAGCAGTACTTC	CASSLREDNSYEQYF